Ten or more counts support the clone carrying this T cell receptor beta chain. This sample is drawn from a study of prognosis after radiotherapy for stage I lung cancer. Amplification of the TCR beta CDR3 (from genomic DNA) was done by two-round multiplex PCR. First-round PCR employed TRBV- and TRBJ-specific primers for each gene. One entry per CDR3 protein, called by TCRdb with MiXCR from the multiplex PCR reads. The sample comprises 25,000 to 35,000 distinct CDR3 sequences, 40% to 60% of which are singletons, and more than 15% rests with the top ten. This CDR3 has 11 amino acids. CDR1 and CDR2 from the germline V gene are LGHNA and YSLEER. V gave up 1 base and J gave up 15 bases, with 9 bases separating them.

The source material was PBMCs, sampled before or after stereotactic body radiation therapy (not recorded which). The sequence was collected from a donor over 45 with non-small cell lung cancer. The chain recombines TRBV4-3 with TRBJ2-2, with a weak D call TRBD2 (5 bases). CDR3 sequence: CASSQGNGVFF. The CDR3 coding sequence is TGCGCCAGCAGCCAAGGAAACGGGGTGTTTTTT.